The rows below give T cell receptor beta chains drawn from one sample of a study of metastatic and nonmetastatic thyroid tumors. TCRdb re-called clones from the PCR reads using MiXCR. The data hold 20,000 to 30,000 clones, with roughly 13% observed a single time. Sequenced: blood. The receptors come from a female donor with papillary thyroid cancer or a benign thyroid nodule (not recorded which). Some clones in this sample may be carry-over from other donors' samples. Each CDR3 is given with its conserved first and last residue. Fields, in order: J gene, D gene, V gene, clone size, CDR3 length, CDR3 DNA, CDR3 protein. A D gene is named only where the DNA matches it firmly. Only some rows state a clone size, as once, few, many or a class for expanded clones.

J gene: TRBJ2-1
D gene: -
V gene: TRBV11-1
clone size: -
CDR3 length: 17
CDR3 DNA: TGTGCCAGCAGCTTTCCAAGGGGTTCGGGAGTGAGTAATGAGCAGTTCTTC
CDR3 protein: CASSFPRGSGVSNEQFF

J gene: TRBJ2-3
D gene: -
V gene: TRBV6-1
clone size: many
CDR3 length: 16
CDR3 DNA: TGTGCCAGCAGTGAAAATAGCGTAGGGCTCACAGATACGCAGTATTTT
CDR3 protein: CASSENSVGLTDTQYF

J gene: TRBJ1-3
D gene: -
V gene: TRBV7-9
clone size: many
CDR3 length: 15
CDR3 DNA: TGTGCCAGCAGCCCAAGAGGGGGTGGAGGAAACACCATATATTTT
CDR3 protein: CASSPRGGGGNTIYF

J gene: TRBJ2-1
D gene: -
V gene: TRBV28
clone size: many
CDR3 length: 15
CDR3 DNA: TGTGCCAGCAGTTTAGTAGGGTCGGGTTACAATGAGCAGTTCTTC
CDR3 protein: CASSLVGSGYNEQFF

J gene: TRBJ2-7
D gene: -
V gene: TRBV28
clone size: many
CDR3 length: 17
CDR3 DNA: TGTGCCAGCAGTTCCCCTTTGGGGGGAATAAACTCCTACGAGCAGTACTTC
CDR3 protein: CASSSPLGGINSYEQYF

J gene: TRBJ1-2
D gene: -
V gene: TRBV7-6
clone size: many
CDR3 length: 14
CDR3 DNA: TGTGCCAGCAGCCCCCGAGAGGGAACCTATGGCTACACCTTC
CDR3 protein: CASSPREGTYGYTF

J gene: TRBJ2-1
D gene: TRBD1
V gene: TRBV11-1
clone size: once
CDR3 length: 16
CDR3 DNA: TGTGCCAGCAGTTCGACGACAGGGCACTCTTACAATGAGCAGTTCTTC
CDR3 protein: CASSSTTGHSYNEQFF

J gene: TRBJ2-1
D gene: TRBD2
V gene: TRBV11-1
clone size: many
CDR3 length: 18
CDR3 DNA: TGTGCCAGCAGCTCGAAGAGGCGGACTAGCGGGAGGCGCGATGAGCAGTTCTTC
CDR3 protein: CASSSKRRTSGRRDEQFF

J gene: TRBJ1-1
D gene: TRBD1
V gene: TRBV27
clone size: -
CDR3 length: 15
CDR3 DNA: TGTGCCAGCAGTTACGCGTCAGGGGGTCGGGCTGAAGCTTTCTTT
CDR3 protein: CASSYASGGRAEAFF

J gene: TRBJ2-5
D gene: -
V gene: TRBV2
clone size: many
CDR3 length: 13
CDR3 DNA: TGTGCCAGCGGCAGAGCGCTGTCAGAGACCCAGTACTTC
CDR3 protein: CASGRALSETQYF

J gene: TRBJ1-5
D gene: TRBD1
V gene: TRBV27
clone size: -
CDR3 length: 15
CDR3 DNA: TGTGCCAGCAGTTTCTCGGGACAGCCTGGCTGGACCCAGCATTTT
CDR3 protein: CASSFSGQPGWTQHF

J gene: TRBJ2-7
D gene: -
V gene: TRBV19
clone size: medium-sized
CDR3 length: 14
CDR3 DNA: TGTGCCAGTAGTATATGGGACAACTCCTACGAGCAGTACTTC
CDR3 protein: CASSIWDNSYEQYF

J gene: TRBJ2-3
D gene: -
V gene: TRBV18
clone size: many
CDR3 length: 12
CDR3 DNA: TGTGCCAGCTCACCACGGGTTGATACGCAGTATTTT
CDR3 protein: CASSPRVDTQYF

J gene: TRBJ1-1
D gene: -
V gene: TRBV4-1
clone size: many
CDR3 length: 16
CDR3 DNA: TGCGCCAGCAGCCCTTCAGGGAGAGGGACGAACACTGAAGCTTTCTTT
CDR3 protein: CASSPSGRGTNTEAFF

J gene: TRBJ1-1
D gene: -
V gene: TRBV20-1
clone size: once
CDR3 length: 15
CDR3 DNA: TGCAGTGCTAGAGAGCCGGGGCTTTGGAACACTGAAGCTTTCTTT
CDR3 protein: CSAREPGLWNTEAFF

J gene: TRBJ2-7
D gene: TRBD2
V gene: TRBV5-6
clone size: many
CDR3 length: 16
CDR3 DNA: TGTGCCAGCAGCTTGGGACCCCCTGGCGGGAGGTACGAGCAGTACTTC
CDR3 protein: CASSLGPPGGRYEQYF

J gene: TRBJ2-5
D gene: -
V gene: TRBV2
clone size: many
CDR3 length: 15
CDR3 DNA: TGTGCCAGCAGTCCCCGGAGGGGCGCTGGGGAGACCCAGTACTTC
CDR3 protein: CASSPRRGAGETQYF

J gene: TRBJ2-7
D gene: TRBD2
V gene: TRBV15
clone size: many
CDR3 length: 13
CDR3 DNA: TGTGCCACCACGGCTAGCGGGAGCAACGAGCAGTACTTC
CDR3 protein: CATTASGSNEQYF

J gene: TRBJ2-7
D gene: -
V gene: TRBV19
clone size: -
CDR3 length: 14
CDR3 DNA: TGTGCCAGTAGTATAGCCAGGGGACGCTACGAGCAGTACTTC
CDR3 protein: CASSIARGRYEQYF

J gene: TRBJ2-1
D gene: TRBD2
V gene: TRBV9
clone size: many
CDR3 length: 21
CDR3 DNA: TGTGCCAGCAGCGCAGAAGACAGGGGTTCTGCTAGCGGGAGTAAGTTTGATGAGCAGTTCTTC
CDR3 protein: CASSAEDRGSASGSKFDEQFF

J gene: TRBJ2-7
D gene: TRBD1
V gene: TRBV3-1
clone size: many
CDR3 length: 13
CDR3 DNA: TGTGCCAGCAGCCAAGGTGCAGGGGGCGAGCAGTACTTC
CDR3 protein: CASSQGAGGEQYF

J gene: TRBJ2-4
D gene: -
V gene: TRBV20-1
clone size: many
CDR3 length: 11
CDR3 DNA: TGCAGTGCTAGAGCTAAAGTTGGGTTTGGCTTC
CDR3 protein: CSARAKVGFGF

J gene: TRBJ2-7
D gene: -
V gene: TRBV20-1
clone size: -
CDR3 length: 13
CDR3 DNA: TGCAGTGCTGATAGACAAGGAACCTACGAGCAGTACTTC
CDR3 protein: CSADRQGTYEQYF

J gene: TRBJ2-7
D gene: TRBD1
V gene: TRBV30
clone size: -
CDR3 length: 13
CDR3 DNA: TGTGCTTACGGTAAGGGGGCCACCTACGAGCAGTACTTC
CDR3 protein: CAYGKGATYEQYF

J gene: TRBJ2-3
D gene: -
V gene: TRBV25-1
clone size: many
CDR3 length: 15
CDR3 DNA: TGTGCCAGCAGCCAAGGACATCCTAGCACAGATACGCAGTATTTT
CDR3 protein: CASSQGHPSTDTQYF

J gene: TRBJ1-1
D gene: TRBD1
V gene: TRBV4-2
clone size: many
CDR3 length: 18
CDR3 DNA: TGTGCCAGCAGCGCGGGGACAGGGCGTAGGATTATGAACACTGAAGCTTTCTTT
CDR3 protein: CASSAGTGRRIMNTEAFF

J gene: TRBJ1-1
D gene: -
V gene: TRBV29-1
clone size: many
CDR3 length: 12
CDR3 DNA: TGCAGCGTTGTCCGGCTTAACACTGAAGCTTTCTTT
CDR3 protein: CSVVRLNTEAFF

J gene: TRBJ2-2
D gene: -
V gene: TRBV18
clone size: many
CDR3 length: 15
CDR3 DNA: TGTGCCAGGGTACTAGACCAAAAGAACACCGGGGAGCTGTTTTTT
CDR3 protein: CARVLDQKNTGELFF

J gene: TRBJ1-4
D gene: -
V gene: TRBV7-9
clone size: many
CDR3 length: 14
CDR3 DNA: TGTGCCAGCAGCCTCACCAGGGAGACGGAAAAACTGTTTTTT
CDR3 protein: CASSLTRETEKLFF